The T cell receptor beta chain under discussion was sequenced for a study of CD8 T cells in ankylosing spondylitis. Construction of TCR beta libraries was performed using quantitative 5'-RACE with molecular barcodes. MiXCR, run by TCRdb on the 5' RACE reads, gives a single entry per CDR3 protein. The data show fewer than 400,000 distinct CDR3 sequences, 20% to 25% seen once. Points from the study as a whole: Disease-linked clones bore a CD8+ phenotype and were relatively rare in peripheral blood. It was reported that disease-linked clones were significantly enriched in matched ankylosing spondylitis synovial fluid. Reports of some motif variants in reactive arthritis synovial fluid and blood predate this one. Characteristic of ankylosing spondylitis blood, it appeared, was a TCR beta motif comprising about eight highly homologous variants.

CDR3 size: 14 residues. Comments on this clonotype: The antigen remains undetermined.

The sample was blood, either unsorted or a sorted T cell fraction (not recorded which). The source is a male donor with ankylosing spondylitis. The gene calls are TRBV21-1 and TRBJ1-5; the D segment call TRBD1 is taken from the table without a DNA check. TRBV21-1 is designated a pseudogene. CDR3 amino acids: CASTPGRDNQPQHF. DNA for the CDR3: TGTGCCAGCACCCCAGGACGGGACAATCAGCCCCAGCATTTT.